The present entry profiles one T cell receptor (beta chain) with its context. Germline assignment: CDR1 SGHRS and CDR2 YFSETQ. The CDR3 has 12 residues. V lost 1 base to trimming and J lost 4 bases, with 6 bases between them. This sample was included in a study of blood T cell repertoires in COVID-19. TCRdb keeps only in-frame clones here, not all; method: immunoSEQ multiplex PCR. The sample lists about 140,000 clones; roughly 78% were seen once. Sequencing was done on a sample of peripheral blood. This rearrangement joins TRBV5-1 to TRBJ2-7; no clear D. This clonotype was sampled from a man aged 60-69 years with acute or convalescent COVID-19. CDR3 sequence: CASSLTSYEQYF. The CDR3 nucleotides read TGCGCCAGCAGCTTGACTTCTTACGAGCAGTACTTC.